The 6 T cell receptor beta chains reported below all come from one sample, sequenced in a study of T cell responses to AZD1222 COVID-19 vaccine. Assay used: immunoSEQ multiplex PCR; TCRdb lists only in-frame clones, some missing. The table includes around 140,000 clones, 70% to 90% detected once. The starting material was peripheral blood, obtained on day 0 of AZD1222 vaccination. The receptors were sampled from an adult in good health.

The V and J genes are TRBV15 and TRBJ1-1; 8 nucleotides align to TRBD1. The trim removed 3 bases at V and 0 bases at J, leaving 3 bases unmatched. From germline, CDR1 is LNHNV and CDR2 YYDKDF (reference sequence). CDR3 length: 15 amino acids. The chain's CDR3 is CATSRDRVMNTEAFF. In nucleotides, the CDR3 is TGTGCCACCAGCAGGGACAGGGTCATGAACACTGAAGCTTTCTTT.

The V call is TRBV15, the J call TRBJ1-2, with D possibly matching TRBD1 (6 bases). Germline CDR1 and CDR2: LNHNV and YYDKDF (reference sequence). CDR3 size: 14 residues. The V end lost 2 bases, the J end lost 2 bases, and 9 bases lay between the germline ends. The CDR3 DNA sequence: TGTGCCACCAGCAGACAGGGGTTGAACTATGGCTACACCTTC. Encoded protein: CATSRQGLNYGYTF.

In this sample, this clone turned up once. The V gene is TRBV7-3, the J gene TRBJ2-2; TRBD1 matches 10 bases. The CDR3 totals 15 residues. Germline loops: CDR1 SGHTA, CDR2 FQGTGA. J gave up 2 bases and V 4 bases, and 1 base lay outside the gene matches. CDR3 sequence: CASSSTGGNTGELFF. The CDR3 nucleotides are TGTGCCAGCAGCTCGACAGGGGGCAACACCGGGGAGCTGTTTTTT.

The gene calls are TRBV3-1 (or the pseudogene TRBV3-2) and TRBJ2-1, with 11 nucleotides matching TRBD2. This CDR3 region has 15 residues. Trimming took 4 bases from V and 8 from J; bases not matched to a gene: 7. The V gene's germline CDR1 is LGHDT and CDR2 YNNKEL (reference sequence). The chain's CDR3 is CASSRSSGRRDEQFF. DNA of the CDR3: TGTGCCAGCAGCCGGTCTAGCGGGAGGAGGGATGAGCAGTTCTTC.

The DNA for the CDR3 is TGTGCCACTACTGATGGAGGGGCTAGCAGTCCCCACGAGCAGTACTTC. Translated, it gives CATTDGGASSPHEQYF. V usage is TRBV19 and J usage is TRBJ2-7; tentative D call: TRBD2 (6 bases). The CDR3 covers 16 residues. CDR1 and CDR2 (germline): LNHDA, SQIVND (reference sequence). Trimming removed 10 bases from V and 5 bases from J, with 27 bases in between.

Comments on this clone: A junction boundary mismatches the germline segment, possibly from a read error. The gene calls are TRBV19 and TRBJ2-1; TRBD2 aligns across 11 bases. Germline V CDR1 and CDR2: LNHDA, SQIVND (reference sequence). The length of the CDR3 is 13 residues. In nucleotides, the CDR3 is TGTGCCAGTAGTACACTAGCGGGGGATCCTCCAGTCTTC. Its translation: CASSTLAGDPPVF.